The clone carrying this T cell receptor beta chain was counted at least ten times. Its cognate antigen is unknown. This sample is part of a study of T cells after yellow fever vaccination. Study-level results: Booster sampling recovered most clones from primary vaccination (roughly 96% CD4, around 90% CD8).

CDR1 MNHEY and CDR2 SVGAGI come from the germline V gene. This CDR3 region has 13 residues. V lost 6 bases and J lost 5, with 10 bases in between. TCR cDNA was made by 5'RACE template switching, adding a universal primer site and UMIs. MiXCR was run by TCRdb on the 5' RACE reads, yielding one entry per CDR3 protein. The profile shows about 340,000 distinct CDR3 sequences, about 4% of them singletons. J is TRBJ2-2 and V is TRBV6-5, with D unclear. The sequencing here drew on PBMCs, taken 5 days after the yellow fever booster vaccination. This TCR was sampled from a man aged 18 to 29 who received the YFV17D yellow fever vaccine. The CDR3 protein is CASSLITTGELFF. The CDR3 coding sequence is TGTGCCAGCAGCCTGATTACAACCGGGGAGCTGTTTTTT.